The 29 T cell receptor beta chains given below trace back to one sample, sequenced in a study of shared clonotypes between healthy human individuals. Clones were sequenced by immunoSEQ multiplex PCR, and TCRdb holds only the in-frame ones, with some missing. The sample shows about 2 million clones, over 85% of them seen only once. Naive CD8 populations comprised CD45RO-negative cells positively selected for CCR7, excluding terminally differentiated effector memory CD45RA+ cells. Material for sequencing was naive CD8+ T cells sorted from blood. These receptors were obtained from a man aged 18 to 30 in good health.

With respect to this clone: Other DNA sequences in this sample translate to the same CDR3. The genes are TRBV7-9 and TRBJ2-1; a weak D match, TRBD1 (6 bases). The CDR3 covers 13 residues. With 4 bases removed from V and 4 bases from J, the gap between germline ends came to 8 bases. Germline loops: CDR1 SEHNR, CDR2 FQNEAQ (reference sequence). The DNA of the CDR3 is TGTGCCAGCAGCTCGACAGGTTACAATGAGCAGTTCTTC. This translates into CASSSTGYNEQFF. The full variable domain, completed using reference TRBV7-9 and TRBJ2-1, is DTGVSQNPRHKITKRGQNVTFRCDPISEHNRLYWYRQTLGQGPEFLTYFQNEAQLEKSRLLSDRFSAERPKGSFSTLEIQRTEQGDSAMYLCASSSTGYNEQFFGPGTRLTVL.

The gene calls are TRBV13 and TRBJ1-1; D remains unclear. Germline CDR1 PRHDT, CDR2 FYEKMQ (reference sequence). V shed 5 bases and J shed 0 bases, with 13 bases lying between them. This CDR3 spans 15 amino acids. In nucleotides, the CDR3 is TGTGCCAGCAGCCCCGGACGGCTCTTGAACACTGAAGCTTTCTTT. Its protein is CASSPGRLLNTEAFF.

The V gene is TRBV12-5, the J gene TRBJ1-5, with a weak D call TRBD1 (6 bases). This CDR3 has 15 residues. V lost 1 base and J lost 5, with 12 bases in between. Per the germline V gene, CDR1 is LGHNT and CDR2 is FRNRAP. The DNA of the CDR3 is TGTGCTAGTGGTTTGGCCGGGGGGCTGGATCAGCCCCAGCATTTT. It translates to CASGLAGGLDQPQHF.

The rearrangement links TRBV14 to TRBJ2-7, with 10 bases lining up with TRBD2. The CDR3 covers 14 residues. After removal of 7 bases from V and 4 bases from J, the junction contained 7 bases not matched to a gene. Per the germline V gene, CDR1 is SGHDN and CDR2 is FVKESK. In DNA, the CDR3 is TGTGCCAGCACCCGAGCGGGAGGGCCTTACGAGCAGTACTTC. Amino acids: CASTRAGGPYEQYF.

V gene TRBV30 combines with J gene TRBJ2-3; 8 bases line up with TRBD2. Trimming took 8 bases from V and 2 from J; bases not matched to a gene: 15. This CDR3 is 16 amino acids long. Germline V lookup: CDR1 GTSNPN, CDR2 SVGIG (reference sequence). CDR3 sequence (DNA): TGTGCCCAAAGCGGGCTAGCGGGTACGAACACAGATACGCAGTATTTT. The encoded protein is CAQSGLAGTNTDTQYF.

The V and J genes are TRBV27 and TRBJ1-6; 9 bases agree with TRBD1. The length of the CDR3 is 18 residues. Germline assignment: CDR1 MNHEY and CDR2 SMNVEV (reference sequence). J lost 0 bases, V lost 6 bases, and 9 bases had no gene match. As DNA, the CDR3 is TGTGCCAGCAGCCCGGGACAGGGTTCGATCTCCTATAATTCACCCCTCCACTTT. Amino acid sequence: CASSPGQGSISYNSPLHF.

The gene calls are TRBV13 and TRBJ2-7; perhaps TRBD1 as D (6 bases). The CDR3 covers 13 residues. From germline, CDR1 is PRHDT and CDR2 FYEKMQ (reference sequence). Trimming left V 6 bases short and J 0 bases short, with 9 bases between. The CDR3 spells CASSRTASYEQYF. The CDR3 DNA reads as TGTGCCAGCAGTAGGACAGCCTCCTACGAGCAGTACTTC.

The V and J genes are TRBV27 and TRBJ2-7, with D unclear. The CDR3 sequence is 15 residues long. V was pared by 2 bases and J by 4 bases, with 15 bases between. Germline CDR1 is MNHEY and CDR2 is SMNVEV (reference sequence). CDR3 in amino acids: CASSLRPTRDYEQYF. The CDR3 DNA follows: TGTGCCAGCAGTTTAAGGCCCACTCGAGATTACGAGCAGTACTTC.

This clone was recorded only once. This CDR3 reads CASSQDPGGQSGANVLTF. CDR3 DNA sequence: TGCGCCAGCAGCCAAGATCCGGGCGGCCAGTCCGGGGCCAACGTCCTGACTTTC. This chain joins TRBV4-3 and TRBJ2-6, with D uncertain. Germline V lookup: CDR1 LGHNA, CDR2 YSLEER. CDR3 size: 18 residues. The V and J ends lost 0 bases and 4 bases respectively, with 16 bases between them.

V and J are TRBV29-1 and TRBJ2-7; 7 bases agree with TRBD2. There are 15 residues in the CDR3. CDR1 SQVTM and CDR2 ANQGSEA come from the germline V gene. Unmatched junction bases numbered 11, after V lost 0 bases and J lost 6 bases. CDR3 coding DNA: TGCAGCGTTGAAGACAGGGAGGGGCCTATAGTCGAGCAGTACTTC. Translated: CSVEDREGPIVEQYF.

This rearrangement joins TRBV5-6 to TRBJ1-2, with 8 bases matching TRBD1. With 3 bases clipped from V and 3 bases from J, the junction kept 4 bases outside the gene matches. CDR3 length: 14 amino acids. Germline V gene data show CDR1 as SGHDT and CDR2 as YYEEEE. In DNA, the CDR3 is TGTGCCAGCAGCTCGGCGGACAGGGACTATGGCTACACCTTC. Protein sequence: CASSSADRDYGYTF. Full variable domain (rest looked up from reference TRBV5-6 and TRBJ1-2): DAGVTQSPTHLIKTRGQQVTLRCSPKSGHDTVSWYQQALGQGPQFIFQYYEEEERQRGNFPDRFSGHQFPNYSSELNVNALLLGDSALYLCASSSADRDYGYTFGSGTRLTVV.

This chain connects TRBV7-9 to TRBJ2-5, with TRBD1 identical over 7 bases. The CDR3 loop spans 14 amino acids. CDR1 SEHNR and CDR2 FQNEAQ come from the germline V gene (reference sequence). V lost 5 bases and J lost 5; bases outside the gene matches: 8. CDR3 sequence: CASSPPRGWETQYF. The DNA of the CDR3 is TGTGCCAGCAGCCCACCCAGGGGGTGGGAGACCCAGTACTTC. The complete variable domain, with remaining parts taken from reference TRBV7-9 and TRBJ2-5, reads DTGVSQNPRHKITKRGQNVTFRCDPISEHNRLYWYRQTLGQGPEFLTYFQNEAQLEKSRLLSDRFSAERPKGSFSTLEIQRTEQGDSAMYLCASSPPRGWETQYFGPGTRLLVL.

V and J are TRBV5-1 and TRBJ2-7; maybe TRBD1 (6 bases). Germline V CDR1 and CDR2: SGHRS, YFSETQ. The V gene lost 4 bases and the J gene lost 2 bases, with 13 bases spanning the gap. The CDR3 runs 14 residues. The CDR3 DNA reads as TGCGCCAGCAGCGGACCAACAGGGACCTACGAGCAGTACTTC. Protein sequence: CASSGPTGTYEQYF.

This chain uses TRBV27 with TRBJ2-5, with TRBD1 matching 7 bases. The CDR3 runs to 14 residues. Germline CDR1 MNHEY, CDR2 SMNVEV (reference sequence). J lost 5 bases, V lost 6 bases, and 9 bases had no gene match. The CDR3 nucleotides read TGTGCCAGCAGACCGACAGGGTTAGGGGAGACCCAGTACTTC. Translation gives CASRPTGLGETQYF.

The chain couples TRBV4-1 to TRBJ2-1, with 7 positions matching TRBD2. The V segment lost 6 bases and the J segment 5 bases; nucleotides outside the gene matches: 10. Germline CDR1 is MGHRA and CDR2 is YSYEKL. The CDR3 sequence is 15 residues long. The CDR3, as DNA: TGCGCCAGCAGTCGGCTAAGCGGGACCGACAATGAGCAGTTCTTC. It specifies CASSRLSGTDNEQFF.

The chain links TRBV7-9 to TRBJ2-3, with D perhaps TRBD1 or TRBD2 (5 bases each). Germline-derived CDR1 and CDR2 are SEHNR and FQNEAQ (reference sequence). V was clipped by 5 bases and J by 3 bases, with 18 bases between them. The length of the CDR3 is 16 residues. The CDR3 is CASSPAVVGETDTQYF. The CDR3 region has the DNA TGTGCCAGCAGCCCCGCCGTAGTGGGGGAGACAGATACGCAGTATTTT.

Worth noting for this clone: Different DNA sequences within this sample yield the same CDR3. The chain uses TRBV4-1 and TRBJ2-7, with D possibly being TRBD1 (5 bases). The V end lost 1 base, the J end lost 3 bases, and 10 bases lay between the germline ends. The CDR3 contains 14 residues. Germline V gives CDR1 MGHRA, CDR2 YSYEKL. The CDR3 sequence: CASSQVVRDYEQYF. The CDR3, as DNA: TGCGCCAGCAGCCAAGTTGTCAGGGACTACGAGCAGTACTTC.

The chain links TRBV27 to TRBJ2-7; D gene unclear. This CDR3 spans 14 amino acids. The germline V gene has CDR1 MNHEY and CDR2 SMNVEV (reference sequence). Trimming cost V 4 bases and J 7 bases, with 17 bases left between them. This CDR3 reads CASSSSMGMGEQYF. CDR3 sequence (DNA): TGTGCCAGCAGTTCCTCGATGGGTATGGGGGAGCAGTACTTC.

The chain uses TRBV29-1 and TRBJ2-5; TRBD2 aligns across 8 bases. The CDR3 length is 13 residues. Per germline, CDR1 SQVTM and CDR2 ANQGSEA. J lost 5 bases, V lost 4 bases, and 6 bases had no gene match. The CDR3 sequence: CSVAGGAEETQYF. The CDR3 DNA reads TGCAGCGTTGCGGGGGGGGCCGAGGAGACCCAGTACTTC.

Concerning this clone: This same CDR3 is encoded by further DNA sequences in the sample. The gene calls are TRBV5-4 and TRBJ2-7; possibly TRBD1 or TRBD2 for D (5 bases each). Germline lookup yields CDR1 SGHNT and CDR2 YYREEE (reference sequence). V lost 4 bases, J lost 0 bases, and 14 bases lay in between. This CDR3 region has 15 residues. This chain's CDR3 is CASSPGTSSSYEQYF. CDR3 sequence (DNA): TGTGCCAGCAGCCCCGGGACGTCCAGCTCCTACGAGCAGTACTTC.

This chain joins TRBV5-8 and TRBJ2-1, with a possible D match to TRBD2 (6 bases). The CDR3 loop spans 15 amino acids. The V and J ends lost 3 bases and 3 bases respectively, with 13 bases between them. Germline V gives CDR1 SGHTS, CDR2 YDEGEE. The DNA of the CDR3 is TGTGCCAGCAGCTCTACGGAGGGCGTCTACAATGAGCAGTTCTTC. Amino acid sequence: CASSSTEGVYNEQFF.

This chain links TRBV7-5 with TRBJ1-6. TRBV7-5 is a known pseudogene. The CDR3 consists of 17 residues. CDR3 DNA sequence: TGTGCTTCCTTCCCGGTCGAACGGAAAGACTATAATTCACCCCTCCACTTT. It translates to CASFPVERKDYNSPLHF.

In this sample, this clone turned up a few times. The chain has TRBV6-5 and TRBJ1-6; the D gene is possibly TRBD1 (6 bases). Germline CDR1 and CDR2: MNHEY and SVGAGI. The length of the CDR3 is 15 residues. The ends were cut back, 7 bases at V and 9 bases at J, with 19 bases in the middle. The chain's CDR3 is CASTSGVGGSSPLHF. In nucleotides, the CDR3 is TGTGCCAGCACCTCGGGTGTCGGGGGCAGTTCACCCCTCCACTTT.

About this clone: Within the sample, other DNA sequences also encode this same CDR3. This chain joins TRBV7-6 and TRBJ2-1; the D gene could be TRBD1 or TRBD2 (6 bases each). Germline V gives CDR1 SGHVS, CDR2 FNYEAQ. Trimming left V 0 bases short and J 10 bases short, with 7 bases between. The CDR3 is 12 residues long. In nucleotides, the CDR3 is TGTGCCAGCAGCTTAGCGGGGGGCGAGCAGTTCTTC. Amino acids: CASSLAGGEQFF.

This chain connects TRBV7-9 to TRBJ2-7, with D possibly matching TRBD1 (5 bases). The CDR3 runs 14 residues. Germline V CDR1 and CDR2: SEHNR, FQNEAQ (reference sequence). The V gene lost 11 bases and the J gene lost 4 bases, with 21 bases spanning the gap. CDR3 protein: CAVPKGAHGYEQYF. The CDR3 region has the DNA TGTGCCGTGCCCAAAGGGGCGCATGGGTACGAGCAGTACTTC.

As regards this clone: Other DNA variants within this sample encode the same CDR3. The CDR3 DNA is TGTGCCAGCAGCGAAGGGGACCTCTATGGCTACACCTTC. Translating it yields CASSEGDLYGYTF. The V gene is TRBV9, the J gene TRBJ1-2; D possibly corresponds to TRBD1 (5 bases). The CDR3 has 13 residues. V shed 3 bases and J shed 4 bases, with 10 bases lying between them. CDR1 and CDR2 from the germline V gene are SGDLS and YYNGEE.

V and J are TRBV21-1 and TRBJ2-2. TRBV21-1 corresponds to a pseudogene. This CDR3 spans 16 amino acids. This chain's CDR3 is CASSKASGTAPGELFF. The CDR3 DNA is TGTGCCAGCAGCAAGGCCTCCGGCACGGCCCCCGGGGAGCTGTTTTTT.

The chain uses TRBV19 and TRBJ1-6; tentative D call: TRBD1 (5 bases). V lost 8 bases, J lost 8 bases, and 13 bases lay in between. The CDR3 is 13 amino acids. The V gene's germline CDR1 is LNHDA and CDR2 SQIVND (reference sequence). CDR3 nucleotides: TGTGCCAGTGCTGACAGCGAGTATTCACCCCTCCACTTT. Residues: CASADSEYSPLHF. Supplemented by reference TRBV19 and TRBJ1-6, the full variable domain reads DGGITQSPKYLFRKEGQNVTLSCEQNLNHDAMYWYRQDPGQGLRLIYYSQIVNDFQKGDIAEGYSVSREKKESFPLTVTSAQKNPTAFYLCASADSEYSPLHFGNGTRLTVT.

The V and J genes are TRBV4-1 and TRBJ2-2; maybe TRBD2 (7 bases). V lost 5 bases, J lost 5 bases, and 21 bases lay in between. Germline CDR1 and CDR2: MGHRA and YSYEKL. This CDR3 is 17 amino acids long. CDR3 in DNA: TGCGCCAGCAGCATGGGAGGGGGGCCCGGAGGAACCGGGGAGCTGTTTTTT. It specifies CASSMGGGPGGTGELFF.